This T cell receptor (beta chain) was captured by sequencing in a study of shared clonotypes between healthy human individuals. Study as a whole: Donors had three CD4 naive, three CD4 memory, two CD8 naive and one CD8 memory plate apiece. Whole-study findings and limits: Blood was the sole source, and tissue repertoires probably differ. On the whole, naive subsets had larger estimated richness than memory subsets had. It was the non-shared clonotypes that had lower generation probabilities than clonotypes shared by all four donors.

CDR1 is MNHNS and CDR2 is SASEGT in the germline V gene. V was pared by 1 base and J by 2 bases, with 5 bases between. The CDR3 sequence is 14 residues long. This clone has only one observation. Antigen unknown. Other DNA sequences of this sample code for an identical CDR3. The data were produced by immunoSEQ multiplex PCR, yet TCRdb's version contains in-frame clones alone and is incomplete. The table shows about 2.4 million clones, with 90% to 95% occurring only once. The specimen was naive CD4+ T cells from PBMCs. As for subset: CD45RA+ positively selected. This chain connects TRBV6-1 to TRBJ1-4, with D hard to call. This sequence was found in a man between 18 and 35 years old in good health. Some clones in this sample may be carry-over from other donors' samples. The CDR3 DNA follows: TGTGCCAGCAGTGAAGGGGGTACTAATGAAAAACTGTTTTTT. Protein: CASSEGGTNEKLFF.